This note documents a single T cell receptor beta chain sequence. V gave up 0 bases and J gave up 3 bases; unmatched junction bases: 9. CDR1 SGHVS and CDR2 FQNEAQ come from the germline V gene. This CDR3 spans 18 amino acids. The entry originates in a study of blood T cell repertoires in COVID-19. The method was immunoSEQ multiplex PCR; TCRdb's version includes in-frame clones alone and lacks a portion of them. The profile shows 80,000 to 95,000 clones, about 85% of them singletons. The TCR comes from an elderly man with acute or convalescent COVID-19. Sequenced sample: peripheral blood. This rearrangement joins TRBV7-8 to TRBJ2-3, with 10 bases identical to TRBD2. CDR3 region: CASSLAAASGRRTDTQYF. Written as DNA, the CDR3 is TGTGCCAGCAGCTTAGCGGCAGCTAGCGGGAGAAGGACAGATACGCAGTATTTT.